These T cell receptor beta chains were read from a single sample in a study of blood T cell repertoires in COVID-19. The method was immunoSEQ multiplex PCR; TCRdb's version includes in-frame clones alone and lacks a portion of them. The table includes approximately 120,000 clones, roughly 79% detected once. Sequencing was performed on peripheral blood. These receptors were taken from a human donor in a cohort sampled during active COVID-19. CDR3s include the opening cysteine and the closing phenylalanine or tryptophan. Fields, in order: clone size, V gene, D gene, J gene, CDR3 DNA, CDR3 protein. The D gene is left open where the match is weak. Clone size is shown for a subset of rows, as once, few, many or a class of expanded clone.

-	TRBV4-2	-	TRBJ2-3	TGTGCCAGCAGCCAAGGTTCAGGCCGAGGGGATACGCAGTATTTT	CASSQGSGRGDTQYF
-	TRBV29-1	-	TRBJ1-1	TGCAGCGTTGAAGAGCAGGGGATGAACACTGAAGCTTTCTTT	CSVEEQGMNTEAFF
-	TRBV6-1	-	TRBJ2-7	TGTGCCAGCAGTGAACAGACGGGCTACGAGCAGTACTTC	CASSEQTGYEQYF
-	TRBV30	-	TRBJ1-6	TGTGCCTGGGCGGCAGGGGCTTACTCACCCCTCCACTTT	CAWAAGAYSPLHF
-	TRBV6-2/TRBV6-3	-	TRBJ2-2	TGTGCCAGCAGCCTTAAAGACTACTACAACACCGGGGAGCTGTTTTTT	CASSLKDYYNTGELFF
-	TRBV27	-	TRBJ1-2	TGTGCCAGCAGTTTATCTATTGGTTTTAGCGGGTACACCTTC	CASSLSIGFSGYTF
-	TRBV12-3/TRBV12-4	TRBD1	TRBJ1-2	TGTGCCAGCAGTGCCAGACAGGGTGGTGGCTACACCTTC	CASSARQGGGYTF
-	TRBV5-1	TRBD2	TRBJ2-5	TGCGCCAGCAGGTGGCGGGGGGCGTACCAAGAGACCCAGTACTTC	CASRWRGAYQETQYF
-	TRBV4-1	-	TRBJ1-4	TGCGCCAGCAGCAGCGGGGGACGTCCTAATGAAAAACTGTTTTTT	CASSSGGRPNEKLFF
-	TRBV6-5	-	TRBJ1-2	TGTGCCAGCAGTTTCCTACAGGTGAACTATGGCTACACCTTC	CASSFLQVNYGYTF
-	TRBV24-1	-	TRBJ2-1	TGTGCCACCAGTGATTTGCAGCCAGGGAAGGGCAATGAGCAGTTCTTC	CATSDLQPGKGNEQFF
-	TRBV5-1	-	TRBJ2-7	TGCGCCAGCAGCTTGGAGGAGGGAACCTACGAGCAGTACTTC	CASSLEEGTYEQYF
-	TRBV6-6	-	TRBJ1-2	TGTGCCAGCAGTTACCAGTCGGGGGGCGCCGATGGCTACACCTTC	CASSYQSGGADGYTF
-	TRBV7-2	TRBD2	TRBJ2-7	TGTGCCAGCAGCTTAGGACTAGCGGGGACCTTGACCTACGAGCAGTACTTC	CASSLGLAGTLTYEQYF
-	TRBV7-2	TRBD1	TRBJ1-2	TGTGCCAGCAGCCGGCAGGGGGCTATGTATGGCTACACCTTC	CASSRQGAMYGYTF
-	TRBV2	TRBD1	TRBJ1-1	TGTGCCAGCAGGGGACAGTTGGTGAACACTGAAGCTTTCTTT	CASRGQLVNTEAFF
-	TRBV3-1/TRBV3-2	TRBD1	TRBJ1-2	TGTGCCAGCAGCCGACAGGGGGGTGGAGGCTACACCTTC	CASSRQGGGGYTF
-	TRBV4-3	TRBD1	TRBJ2-3	TGCGCCAGCAGCCCCGGGACAGGGTGGGGCACAGATACGCAGTATTTT	CASSPGTGWGTDTQYF
-	TRBV6-2/TRBV6-3	TRBD1	TRBJ2-3	TGTGCCAGCAGTTACATGGCGCCGCGACAGGGGCAGGATACGCAGTATTTT	CASSYMAPRQGQDTQYF
-	TRBV27	-	TRBJ1-2	TGTGCCAGCAGTCCGCCCGGGACATTTTTCGGCTACACCTTC	CASSPPGTFFGYTF
-	TRBV7-2	-	TRBJ1-1	TGTGCCAGCAACATTGAAGGGGGCACTGAAGCTTTCTTT	CASNIEGGTEAFF
-	TRBV7-3	TRBD2	TRBJ2-6	TGTGCCAGCAGCTTATCGGGAGGAGGAGGGGCCAACGTCCTGACTTTC	CASSLSGGGGANVLTF
-	TRBV18	-	TRBJ1-4	TGTGCCAGCTCACCTGACTCCGGAGGATTCAATGAAAAACTGTTTTTT	CASSPDSGGFNEKLFF
-	TRBV28	TRBD1	TRBJ1-5	TGTGCCAGCAGTTTGACAGGGGGTGCCCATCAGCCCCAGCATTTT	CASSLTGGAHQPQHF
once	TRBV6-2/TRBV6-3	-	TRBJ1-2	TGTGCCAGCAGTTCCTATTCGGGAGGTGACTATGGCTACACCTTC	CASSSYSGGDYGYTF